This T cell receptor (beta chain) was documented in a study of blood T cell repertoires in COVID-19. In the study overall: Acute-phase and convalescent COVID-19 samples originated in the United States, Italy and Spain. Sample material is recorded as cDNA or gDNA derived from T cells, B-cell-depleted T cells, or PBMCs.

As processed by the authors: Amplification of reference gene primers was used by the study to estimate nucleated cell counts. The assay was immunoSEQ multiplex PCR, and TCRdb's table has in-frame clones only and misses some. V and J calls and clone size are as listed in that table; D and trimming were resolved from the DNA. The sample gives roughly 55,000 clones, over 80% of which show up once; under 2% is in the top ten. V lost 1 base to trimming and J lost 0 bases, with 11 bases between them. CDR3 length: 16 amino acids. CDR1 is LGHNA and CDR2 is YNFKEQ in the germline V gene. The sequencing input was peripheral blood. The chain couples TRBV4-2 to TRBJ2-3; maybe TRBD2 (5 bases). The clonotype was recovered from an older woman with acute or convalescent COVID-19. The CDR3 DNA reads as TGTGCCAGCAGCCAAGGGACTCGTACTAGCACAGATACGCAGTATTTT. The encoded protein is CASSQGTRTSTDTQYF.